The sequence of this T cell receptor (beta chain) was determined in a study of beta chain features in type 1 diabetes. Overall study results and limits: The study found that naive, central memory and Treg TCRB repertoires appeared more similar in patients than in healthy donors.

The isolated RNA, all of it, was reverse transcribed, so expressed TCRB transcripts were what got sequenced. Sequencing used immunoSEQ multiplex PCR; TCRdb keeps in-frame clones, though not all of them. The profile covers roughly 140,000 clones, with 6.9% appearing a single time and roughly 1.4% taken by the ten largest. A few counts support this clone. Its antigen is as yet unknown. This CDR3 is 15 amino acids long. The germline V gene encodes CDR1 SGHTA and CDR2 FQGNSA. Trimming removed 5 bases at V and 1 base at J, with 14 bases between. This receptor was obtained from a woman in her twenties or thirties in good health. The chain recombines TRBV7-2 with TRBJ1-2; D perhaps matches TRBD1 (6 bases). Sequenced: central memory CD4+ T cells from blood. The CDR3, as DNA: TGTGCCAGCAGCGGCAGGGACATAAATAACTATGGCTACACCTTC. Its translation: CASSGRDINNYGYTF.